This entry concerns a single TCR beta chain. In the study's own analysis: Reference gene primer amplification gave estimated nucleated cell counts. TCRdb's copy holds only in-frame clones and misses some; the assay was immunoSEQ multiplex PCR. The DNA was the basis for D and trimming; V, J and clone size are from that table. The table records about 56,000 clones, nearly 90% of them present only once. The data were obtained in a study of blood T cell repertoires in COVID-19. Study overall: T cells, B-cell-depleted T cells, or PBMCs supplied cDNA or gDNA.

Germline loops: CDR1 SGDLS, CDR2 YYNGEE. This CDR3 region has 20 residues. Losses at the gene ends were 1 base for V and 4 bases for J; bases not matched to a gene: 13. Seattle patients were enrolled while actively infected and followed longitudinally. The sample comprised peripheral blood. This chain connects TRBV9 to TRBJ2-2; 13 bases are a match to TRBD2. This TCR was sampled from an older woman with COVID-19, enrolled during active disease. The CDR3 spells CASSVSPSRLAGGLTGELFF. The CDR3 nucleotides read TGTGCCAGCAGCGTAAGCCCCTCTCGACTAGCGGGGGGCCTCACCGGGGAGCTGTTTTTT.